The 8 T cell receptor beta chains below were found in one sample sequenced in a study of T cell repertoires in cytomegalovirus infection. TCRdb analysed the reads with MiXCR anew, one entry per CDR3 protein. The sample has hundreds of thousands of distinct CDR3 sequences, approximately 11% seen once. The specimen sequenced was PBMCs. These receptors were obtained from a human donor in good health (CMV status not recorded). Some clones in this sample may be carry-over from other donors' samples.

V is TRBV20-1 and J is TRBJ1-3; a weak D match, TRBD1 (6 bases). The V gene lost 3 bases and the J gene lost 4 bases, with 13 bases spanning the gap. Germline assignment: CDR1 DFQATT and CDR2 SNEGSKA (reference sequence). The CDR3 covers 14 residues. Here the CDR3 reads CSASRQGPGNTIYF. CDR3 sequence (DNA): TGCAGTGCTAGTCGGCAGGGGCCCGGAAACACCATATATTTT.

This clonotype was counted at least ten times. This chain connects TRBV6-6 to TRBJ2-1, with D possibly matching TRBD2 (5 bases). This CDR3 region has 15 residues. Between the trimmed V and J ends, which lost 6 bases and 1 base, there was a span of 13 bases. Germline-derived CDR1 and CDR2 are MNHNY and SVGAGI (reference sequence). CDR3: CASRMRVRSYNEQFF. As DNA, the CDR3 is TGTGCCAGCAGGATGAGGGTGCGATCCTACAATGAGCAGTTCTTC.

This clonotype was seen repeatedly, ten times or more. The chain employs TRBV7-9 and TRBJ2-3; the D is unclear. The V and J ends lost 0 bases and 5 bases respectively, with 15 bases between them. Per the germline V gene, CDR1 is SEHNR and CDR2 is FQNEAQ (reference sequence). There are 16 residues in the CDR3. The CDR3 bases are TGTGCCAGCAGCTTAGCGGAGACCCTCCCCGGAGATACGCAGTATTTT. This translates into CASSLAETLPGDTQYF. Based on the CDR3 plus reference TRBV7-9 and TRBJ2-3, the full variable domain is DTGVSQNPRHKITKRGQNVTFRCDPISEHNRLYWYRQTLGQGPEFLTYFQNEAQLEKSRLLSDRFSAERPKGSFSTLEIQRTEQGDSAMYLCASSLAETLPGDTQYFGPGTRLTVL.

This clonotype has a count of ten or more. V is TRBV6-1 and J is TRBJ1-5; weak D call: TRBD1 (5 bases). The CDR3 contains 13 residues. V lost 5 bases and J lost 6, with 11 bases in between. Germline V gene data show CDR1 as MNHNS and CDR2 as SASEGT. DNA of the CDR3: TGTGCCAGCAGTTCCGGGCAGGGTCAGCCCCAGCATTTT. The encoded protein is CASSSGQGQPQHF.

This clonotype was recorded many times. V gene TRBV12-3 or TRBV12-4 combines with J gene TRBJ1-5, with TRBD1 identical over 7 bases. Trimming cost V 3 bases and J 0 bases; bases outside gene matches: 11. CDR3 length: 18 residues. CDR3 in DNA: TGTGCCAGCAGTTTTCTGGGACAGAAGCTACATAGCAATCAGCCCCAGCATTTT. As protein: CASSFLGQKLHSNQPQHF.

Only a few counts were recorded for this clonotype. This chain uses TRBV4-1 with TRBJ1-2; the D gene is possibly TRBD1 (5 bases). Per germline, CDR1 MGHRA and CDR2 YSYEKL. The CDR3 contains 15 residues. The V end lost 0 bases, the J end lost 2 bases, and 10 bases lay between the germline ends. CDR3 sequence (DNA): TGCGCCAGCAGCCAAGATTCGGGGGTAAACTATGGCTACACCTTC. It translates to CASSQDSGVNYGYTF.

This clonotype was picked up a small number of times. The chain employs TRBV5-4 and TRBJ2-6; D is ambiguous. V lost 4 bases to trimming and J lost 0 bases, with 11 bases between them. Germline V gene lookup returns CDR1 SGHNT and CDR2 YYREEE (reference sequence). CDR3 size: 16 residues. DNA of the CDR3: TGTGCCAGCAGCCTCTCCCTATACTCTGGGGCCAACGTCCTGACTTTC. This translates into CASSLSLYSGANVLTF.

This clonotype turned up a few times. The rearrangement joins TRBV19 to TRBJ1-5; D is undetermined. The CDR3 sequence is 14 residues long. V lost 3 bases and J 3 bases, leaving 9 bases between the germline ends. Germline V CDR1 and CDR2: LNHDA, SQIVND (reference sequence). The CDR3 coding sequence is TGTGCCAGTAGTATTGAACGGCTCAATCAGCCCCAGCATTTT. Amino acid sequence: CASSIERLNQPQHF.